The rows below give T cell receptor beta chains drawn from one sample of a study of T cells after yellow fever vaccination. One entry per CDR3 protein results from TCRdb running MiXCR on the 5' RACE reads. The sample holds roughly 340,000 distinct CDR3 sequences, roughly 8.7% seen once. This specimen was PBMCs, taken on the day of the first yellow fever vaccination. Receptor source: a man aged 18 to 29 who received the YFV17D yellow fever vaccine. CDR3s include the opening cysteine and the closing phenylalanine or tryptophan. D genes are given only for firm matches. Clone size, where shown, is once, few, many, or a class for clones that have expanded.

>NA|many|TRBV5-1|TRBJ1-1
TGCGCCAGCAGCTTGGTGGCGGGTAGCACTGAAGCTTTCTTT
CASSLVAGSTEAFF
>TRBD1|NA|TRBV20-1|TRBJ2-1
TGCAGTGCCACGGGACAGTCCGTGTCCTACAATGAGCAGTTCTTC
CSATGQSVSYNEQFF
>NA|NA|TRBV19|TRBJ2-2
TGTGCCAGTAATAAGCGTAACACCGGGGAGCTGTTTTTT
CASNKRNTGELFF
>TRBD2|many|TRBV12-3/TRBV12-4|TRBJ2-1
TGTGCCAGCAGCCCCACTAGCGGGGGGGCCAATGAGCAGTTCTTC
CASSPTSGGANEQFF
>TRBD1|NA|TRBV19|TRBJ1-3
TGTGCCAGTAGTATGGGGACAGTCCGCTCTGGAAACACCATATATTTT
CASSMGTVRSGNTIYF
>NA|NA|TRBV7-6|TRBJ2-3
TGTGCCAGCAGCCCCCCCGGCGGGCTCACAGATACGCAGTATTTT
CASSPPGGLTDTQYF
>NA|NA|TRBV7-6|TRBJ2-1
TGTGCCAGCAGGGGCAAGGACGGACTCTCCGAGCAGTTCTTC
CASRGKDGLSEQFF
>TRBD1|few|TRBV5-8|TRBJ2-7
TGTGCCAGCACCGTTAAGACAGGGGGGCGCGAGCAGTACTTC
CASTVKTGGREQYF
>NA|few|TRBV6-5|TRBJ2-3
TGTGCCAGCAGTTACAGTTCGGGGCCCGATACGCAGTATTTT
CASSYSSGPDTQYF
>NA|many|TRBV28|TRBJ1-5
TGTGCCAGCAGTCTAAGAGGAATTGGCAATCAGCCCCAGCATTTT
CASSLRGIGNQPQHF